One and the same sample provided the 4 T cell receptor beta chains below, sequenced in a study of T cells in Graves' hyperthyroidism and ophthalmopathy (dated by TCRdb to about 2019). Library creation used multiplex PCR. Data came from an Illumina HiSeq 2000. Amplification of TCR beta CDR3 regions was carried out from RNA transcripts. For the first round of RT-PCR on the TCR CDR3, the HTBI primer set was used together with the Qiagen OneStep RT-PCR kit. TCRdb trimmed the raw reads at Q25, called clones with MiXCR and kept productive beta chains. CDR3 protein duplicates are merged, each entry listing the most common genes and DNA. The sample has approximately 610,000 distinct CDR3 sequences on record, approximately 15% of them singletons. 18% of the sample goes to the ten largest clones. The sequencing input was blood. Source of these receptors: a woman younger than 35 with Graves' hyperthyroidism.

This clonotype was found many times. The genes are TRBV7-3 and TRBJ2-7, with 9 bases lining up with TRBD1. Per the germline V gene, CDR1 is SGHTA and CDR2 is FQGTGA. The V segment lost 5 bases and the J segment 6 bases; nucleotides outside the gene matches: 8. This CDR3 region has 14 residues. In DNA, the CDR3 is TGTGCCAGCAGCGTCGCCGGGACAGGGTTCGAGCAGTACTTC. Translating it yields CASSVAGTGFEQYF.

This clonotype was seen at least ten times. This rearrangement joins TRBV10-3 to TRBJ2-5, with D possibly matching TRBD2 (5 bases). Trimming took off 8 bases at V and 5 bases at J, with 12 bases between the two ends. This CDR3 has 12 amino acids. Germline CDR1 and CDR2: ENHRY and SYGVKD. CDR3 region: CAIFRPGETQYF. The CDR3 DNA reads TGTGCCATCTTCCGGCCGGGGGAGACCCAGTACTTC.

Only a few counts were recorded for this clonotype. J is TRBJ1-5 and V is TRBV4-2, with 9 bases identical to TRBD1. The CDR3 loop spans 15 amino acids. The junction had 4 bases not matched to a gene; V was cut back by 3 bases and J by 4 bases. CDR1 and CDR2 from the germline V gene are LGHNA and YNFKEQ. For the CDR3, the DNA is TGTGCCAGCAGCCAGGACAGGGGACAAAATCAGCCCCAGCATTTT. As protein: CASSQDRGQNQPQHF.

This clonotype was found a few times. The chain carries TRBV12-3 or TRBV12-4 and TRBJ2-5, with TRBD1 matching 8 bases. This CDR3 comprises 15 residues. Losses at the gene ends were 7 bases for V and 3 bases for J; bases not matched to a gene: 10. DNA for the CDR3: TGTGCCAGCACCCCAGGAAACAGGGGGAAAGAGACCCAGTACTTC. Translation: CASTPGNRGKETQYF.